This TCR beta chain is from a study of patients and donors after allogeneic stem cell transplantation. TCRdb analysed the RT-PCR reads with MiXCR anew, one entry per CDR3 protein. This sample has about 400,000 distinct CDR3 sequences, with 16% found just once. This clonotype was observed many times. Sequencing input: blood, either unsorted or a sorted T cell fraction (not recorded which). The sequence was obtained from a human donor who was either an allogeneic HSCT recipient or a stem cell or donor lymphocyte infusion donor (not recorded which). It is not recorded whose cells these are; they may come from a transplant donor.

The CDR3 here is CASRTGGGVDTQYF. The CDR3 bases are TGTGCCAGCAGGACAGGGGGGGGCGTCGATACGCAGTATTTT. The chain couples TRBV7-9 to TRBJ2-3; TRBD1 agrees at 9 bases. The V gene end was trimmed by 6 bases and the J gene end by 6 bases; junction bases not matched to a gene: 7. The CDR3 is 14 amino acids. The germline CDR1 and CDR2 sequences are SEHNR and FQNEAQ (reference sequence).